These T cell receptor beta chains were read from a single sample in a study of cytomegalovirus exposure and HLA in healthy donors. Data came from immunoSEQ multiplex PCR; TCRdb stores just in-frame clones and leaves some out. The data contain around 190,000 clones, around 83% of them singletons. Sequencing was performed on PBMCs. The receptors were sampled from a woman in her thirties or forties in good health and CMV-seronegative. The CDR3 runs from the conserved cysteine through the conserved F or W. Each record gives: V gene, J gene, CDR3 protein.

TRBV19	TRBJ2-1	CASSTELATRRYEQFF
TRBV5-5	TRBJ1-2	CASSLVRQGDYGYTF
TRBV7-8	TRBJ1-1	CASSSGQGNMNTEAFF
TRBV11-2	TRBJ2-1	CASRNIAGVLRNEQFF
TRBV7-2	TRBJ2-7	CASSLELGEQYF
TRBV5-1	TRBJ1-2	CASSLEGDSYGYTF
TRBV2	TRBJ2-1	CASSLTSGRPNEQFF
TRBV6-6	TRBJ1-4	CASRDRVGGGEKLFF
TRBV19	TRBJ1-1	CASSIRDRLSFFRTEAFF
TRBV6-5	TRBJ2-1	CASSPDRTGNEQFF
TRBV5-1	TRBJ1-2	CASSLAPGTPSYGYTF
TRBV21-1	TRBJ2-1	CASSKVRLAGVHNEQFF
TRBV30	TRBJ2-3	CAWSSTDTQYF
TRBV5-1	TRBJ1-2	CASTPGGQFYGYTF
TRBV6-5	TRBJ1-5	CASNGGTNQPQHF
TRBV7-2	TRBJ1-1	CASSPTQGSTEAFF
TRBV11-3	TRBJ2-2	CASSLEAARDTGELFF
TRBV27	TRBJ2-2	CASSLSLANTGELFF
TRBV28	TRBJ1-2	CATIRQGYGYTF
TRBV7-2	TRBJ2-1	CASTPRGGEQFF
TRBV30	TRBJ2-5	CAWSVQLAGVETQYF
TRBV2	TRBJ1-3	CASTQANTIYF
TRBV9	TRBJ2-3	CASSAGLDRTDTQYF
TRBV10-3	TRBJ2-2	CAISGQGEGTGELFF
TRBV5-1	TRBJ2-1	CASSFAGYSYNEQFF
TRBV2	TRBJ2-5	CASSGPAGGPNF
TRBV9	TRBJ1-1	CASGNRGEAFF
TRBV14	TRBJ1-1	CASSQDLPREKAFF
TRBV6-1	TRBJ1-1	CASSETNKNTEAFF
TRBV30	TRBJ2-3	CARAEGLADTQYF
TRBV11-2	TRBJ2-1	CASSSTAGIQYEQFF
TRBV7-2	TRBJ2-1	CASSSVYNEQFF
TRBV2	TRBJ1-5	CASSVVLSNQPQHF
TRBV30	TRBJ2-1	CAWEPTFRGIYNEQFF
TRBV2	TRBJ2-1	CASSEYGSGASDEQFF
TRBV5-6	TRBJ1-2	CASSSGTDSYGYTF
TRBV11-2	TRBJ2-3	CASSLDLEHTQYF
TRBV12-5	TRBJ2-7	CASGLTGRPYEQYF
TRBV5-4	TRBJ1-3	CASSLNGVNTIYF
TRBV11-3	TRBJ2-1	CASSSQGYNEQFF
TRBV19	TRBJ1-4	CASSMRWRTTNEKLFF
TRBV11-1	TRBJ1-1	CASSRPPAGGNTEAFF
TRBV7-9	TRBJ2-1	CASSPGLGFDNEQFF
TRBV28	TRBJ1-1	CASTWNTEAFF
TRBV2	TRBJ1-2	CASSRGAGDDYGYTF
TRBV5-6	TRBJ2-3	CASSPGGAGDTQYF